This TCR beta chain is drawn from a study of cytomegalovirus exposure and HLA in healthy donors. V dropped 2 bases and J dropped 2 bases, with 8 bases sitting between them. Germline-derived CDR1 and CDR2 are SGHTA and FQGNSA. The CDR3 contains 14 residues. It was with 60 Vbeta and 13 Jbeta primers that the PCR ran. The repertoire was sequenced with immunoSEQ multiplex PCR; TCRdb's copy has only in-frame clones and lacks some. The data contain some 200,000 clones, around 85% of them seen just once; the ten biggest clones take up 1.7%. The origin of this receptor is a man between 50 and 59 years old in good health and CMV-seronegative. The chain has TRBV7-2 and TRBJ2-3, with D perhaps TRBD2 (5 bases). Sequencing used PBMCs. The CDR3 loop reads CASSLSGLTDTQYF. In DNA, the CDR3 is TGTGCCAGCAGCTTAAGTGGACTCACAGATACGCAGTATTTT.